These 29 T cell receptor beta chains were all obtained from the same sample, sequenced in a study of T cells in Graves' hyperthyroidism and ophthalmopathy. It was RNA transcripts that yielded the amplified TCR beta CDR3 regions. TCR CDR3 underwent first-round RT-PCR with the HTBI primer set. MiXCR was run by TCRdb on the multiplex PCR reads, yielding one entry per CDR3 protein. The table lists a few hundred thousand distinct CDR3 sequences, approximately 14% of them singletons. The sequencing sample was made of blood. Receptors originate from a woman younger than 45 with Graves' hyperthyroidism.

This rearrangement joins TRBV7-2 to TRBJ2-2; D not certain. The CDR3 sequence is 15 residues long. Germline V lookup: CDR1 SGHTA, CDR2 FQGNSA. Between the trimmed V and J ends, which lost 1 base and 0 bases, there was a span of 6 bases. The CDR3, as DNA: TGTGCCAGCAGCTTAGGGGTGGCGAACACCGGGGAGCTGTTTTTT. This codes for CASSLGVANTGELFF. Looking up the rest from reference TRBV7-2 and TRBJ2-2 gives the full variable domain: GAGVSQSPSNKVTEKGKDVELRCDPISGHTALYWYRQSLGQGLEFLIYFQGNSAPDKSGLPSDRFSAERTGGSVSTLTIQRTQQEDSAVYLCASSLGVANTGELFFGEGSRLTVL.

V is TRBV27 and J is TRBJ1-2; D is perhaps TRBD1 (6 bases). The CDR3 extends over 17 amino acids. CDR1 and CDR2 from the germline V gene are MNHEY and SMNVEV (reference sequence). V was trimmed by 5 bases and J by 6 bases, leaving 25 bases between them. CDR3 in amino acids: CASSPDRPSIGFHGYTF. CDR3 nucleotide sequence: TGTGCCAGCAGTCCCGACAGGCCCAGTATTGGGTTCCATGGCTACACCTTC.

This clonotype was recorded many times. CDR3 DNA: TGCGCCAGCAGCTTGGCCGGGACTAGCTTGGGGGAGCAGTACTTC. Protein product: CASSLAGTSLGEQYF. This rearrangement joins TRBV5-1 to TRBJ2-7; 9 bases map to TRBD2. CDR1 and CDR2 from the germline V gene are SGHRS and YFSETQ. CDR3 length: 15 residues. V lost 0 bases and J lost 7; bases outside the gene matches: 8. The whole variable domain, remainder taken from reference TRBV5-1 and TRBJ2-7, is KAGVTQTPRYLIKTRGQQVTLSCSPISGHRSVSWYQQTPGQGLQFLFEYFSETQRNKGNFPGRFSGRQFSNSRSEMNVSTLELGDSALYLCASSLAGTSLGEQYFGPGTRLTVT.

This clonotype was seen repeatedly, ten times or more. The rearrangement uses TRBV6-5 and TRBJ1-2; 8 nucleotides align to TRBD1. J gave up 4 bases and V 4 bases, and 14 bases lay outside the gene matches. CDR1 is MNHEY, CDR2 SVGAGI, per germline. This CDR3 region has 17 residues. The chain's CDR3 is CASSFSPPDRASYGYTF. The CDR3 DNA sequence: TGTGCCAGCAGTTTTAGTCCCCCGGACAGGGCAAGCTATGGCTACACCTTC.

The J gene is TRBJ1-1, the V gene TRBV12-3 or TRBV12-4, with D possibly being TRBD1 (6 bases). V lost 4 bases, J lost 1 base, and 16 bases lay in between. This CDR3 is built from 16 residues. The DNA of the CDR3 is TGTGCCAGCAGTTGGGGATTTGGGGGCTGGAACACTGAAGCTTTCTTT. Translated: CASSWGFGGWNTEAFF.

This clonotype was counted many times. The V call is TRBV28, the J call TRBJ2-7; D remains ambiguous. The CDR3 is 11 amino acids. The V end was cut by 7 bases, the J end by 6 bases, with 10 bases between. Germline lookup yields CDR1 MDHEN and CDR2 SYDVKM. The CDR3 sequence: CASKRSLEQYF. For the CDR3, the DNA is TGTGCCAGCAAACGGTCTCTCGAGCAGTACTTC.

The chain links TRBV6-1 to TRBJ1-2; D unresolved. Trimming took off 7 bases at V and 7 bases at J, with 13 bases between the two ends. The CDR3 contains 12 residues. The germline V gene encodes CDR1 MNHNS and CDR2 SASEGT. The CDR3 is CASTGTAVGYTF. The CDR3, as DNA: TGTGCCAGCACTGGAACGGCGGTTGGCTACACCTTC.

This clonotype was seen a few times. In DNA, the CDR3 is TGTGCCAGCACCCTTCAACCGGGACAGGGTGTGGGTAACACTGAAGCTTTCTTT. Protein product: CASTLQPGQGVGNTEAFF. The chain couples TRBV28 to TRBJ1-1; TRBD1 matches at 9 bases. Germline V gene data show CDR1 as MDHEN and CDR2 as SYDVKM. V lost 7 bases, J lost 2 bases, and 17 bases stayed unmatched. The CDR3 covers 18 residues.

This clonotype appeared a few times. Written as DNA, the CDR3 is TGTGCCAGCAGTGGACTAGCGGGAGTAAACATTCAGTACTTC. It yields the protein CASSGLAGVNIQYF. The genes are TRBV6-2 or TRBV6-3 and TRBJ2-4; 13 bases are a match to TRBD2. CDR1 is MNHEY, CDR2 SVGEGT, per germline. The CDR3 length is 14 residues. Trimming at V came to 5 bases and at J to 6 bases, leaving 1 base not matched to a gene.

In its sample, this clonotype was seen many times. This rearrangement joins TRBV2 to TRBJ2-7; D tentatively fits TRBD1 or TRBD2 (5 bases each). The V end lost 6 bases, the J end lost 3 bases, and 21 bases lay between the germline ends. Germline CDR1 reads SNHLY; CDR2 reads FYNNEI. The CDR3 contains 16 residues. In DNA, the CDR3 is TGTGCCAGCAGCAGAGGGGCTACGGGATTGGTCTACGAGCAGTACTTC. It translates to CASSRGATGLVYEQYF.

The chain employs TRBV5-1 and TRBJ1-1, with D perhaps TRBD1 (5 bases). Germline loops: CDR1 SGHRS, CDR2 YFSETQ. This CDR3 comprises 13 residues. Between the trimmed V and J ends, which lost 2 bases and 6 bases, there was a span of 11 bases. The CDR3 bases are TGCGCCAGCAGCTTAGGGGAGCGGGCTGAAGCTTTCTTT. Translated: CASSLGERAEAFF.

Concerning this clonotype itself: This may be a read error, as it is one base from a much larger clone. CDR3 amino acids: CASSLETSNEQFF. The CDR3 DNA is TGCGCCAGCAGCTTGGAGACTAGCAATGAGCAGTTCTTC. The V call is TRBV5-1, the J call TRBJ2-1, with TRBD2 as a possible D gene (6 bases). Trimming took off 0 bases at V and 6 bases at J, with 7 bases between the two ends. This CDR3 is 13 amino acids long. Germline V CDR1 and CDR2: SGHRS, YFSETQ.

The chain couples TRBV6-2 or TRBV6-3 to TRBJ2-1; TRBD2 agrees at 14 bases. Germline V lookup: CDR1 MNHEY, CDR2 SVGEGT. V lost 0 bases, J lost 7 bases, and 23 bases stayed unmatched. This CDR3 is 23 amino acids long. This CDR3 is CASSYSNTPTSGRAISRSNEQFF. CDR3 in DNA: TGTGCCAGCAGTTACTCGAACACCCCGACTAGCGGGAGGGCCATTTCGCGAAGTAATGAGCAGTTCTTC.

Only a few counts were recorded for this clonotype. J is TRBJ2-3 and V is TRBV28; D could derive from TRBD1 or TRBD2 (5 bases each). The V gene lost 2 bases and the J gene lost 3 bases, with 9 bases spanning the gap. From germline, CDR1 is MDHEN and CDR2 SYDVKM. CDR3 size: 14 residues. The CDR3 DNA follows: TGTGCCAGCAGTTTACGGTGGGGGACAGATACGCAGTATTTT. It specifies CASSLRWGTDTQYF.

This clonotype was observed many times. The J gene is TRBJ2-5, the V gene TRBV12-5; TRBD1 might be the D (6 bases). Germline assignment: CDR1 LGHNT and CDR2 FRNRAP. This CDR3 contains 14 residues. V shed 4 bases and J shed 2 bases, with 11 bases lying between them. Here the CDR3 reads CASGSWTDQETQYF. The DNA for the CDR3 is TGTGCTAGTGGTTCTTGGACAGATCAAGAGACCCAGTACTTC.

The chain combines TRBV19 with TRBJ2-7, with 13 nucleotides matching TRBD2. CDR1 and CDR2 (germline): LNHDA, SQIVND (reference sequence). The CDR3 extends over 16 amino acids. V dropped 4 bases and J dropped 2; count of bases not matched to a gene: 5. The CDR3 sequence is CASSTGTSGAPYEQYF. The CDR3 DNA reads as TGTGCCAGTAGTACGGGGACTAGCGGGGCCCCCTACGAGCAGTACTTC.

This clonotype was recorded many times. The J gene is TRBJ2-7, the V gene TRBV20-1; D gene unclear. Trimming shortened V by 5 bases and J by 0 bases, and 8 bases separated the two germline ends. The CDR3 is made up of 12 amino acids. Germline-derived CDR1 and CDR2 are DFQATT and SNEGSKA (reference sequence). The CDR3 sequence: CSAPLGSYEQYF. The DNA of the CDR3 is TGCAGTGCTCCCCTGGGCTCCTACGAGCAGTACTTC.

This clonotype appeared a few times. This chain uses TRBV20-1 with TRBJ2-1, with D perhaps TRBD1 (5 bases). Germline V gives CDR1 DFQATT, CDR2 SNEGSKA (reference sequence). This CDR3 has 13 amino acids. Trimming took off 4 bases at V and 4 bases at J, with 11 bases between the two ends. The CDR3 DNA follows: TGCAGTGCTAAAGAGACAGTATACAATGAGCAGTTCTTC. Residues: CSAKETVYNEQFF.

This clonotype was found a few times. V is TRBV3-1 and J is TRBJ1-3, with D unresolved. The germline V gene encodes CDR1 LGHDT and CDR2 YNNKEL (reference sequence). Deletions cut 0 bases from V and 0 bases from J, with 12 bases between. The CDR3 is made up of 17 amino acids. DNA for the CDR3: TGTGCCAGCAGCCAAGATGTCGGAGGCAGCTCTGGAAACACCATATATTTT. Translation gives CASSQDVGGSSGNTIYF.

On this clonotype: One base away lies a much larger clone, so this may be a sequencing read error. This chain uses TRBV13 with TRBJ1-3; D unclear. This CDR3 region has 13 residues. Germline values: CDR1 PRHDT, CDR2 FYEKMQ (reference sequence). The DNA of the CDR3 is TGTGCCAGCAGCTTCCCACAAGGAAACACCATACATTTT. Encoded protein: CASSFPQGNTIHF. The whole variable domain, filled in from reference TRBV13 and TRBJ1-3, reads AAGVIQSPRHLIKEKRETATLKCYPIPRHDTVYWYQQGPGQDPQFLISFYEKMQSDKGSIPDRFSAQQFSDYHSELNMSSLELGDSALYFCASSFPQGNTIHFGEGSWLTVV.

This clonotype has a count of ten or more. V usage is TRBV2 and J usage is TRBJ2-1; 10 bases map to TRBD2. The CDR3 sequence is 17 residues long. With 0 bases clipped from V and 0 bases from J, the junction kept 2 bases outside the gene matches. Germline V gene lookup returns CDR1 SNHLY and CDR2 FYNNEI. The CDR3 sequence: CASSEAASGSSYNEQFF. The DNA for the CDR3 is TGTGCCAGCAGTGAAGCGGCTAGCGGGAGCTCCTACAATGAGCAGTTCTTC.

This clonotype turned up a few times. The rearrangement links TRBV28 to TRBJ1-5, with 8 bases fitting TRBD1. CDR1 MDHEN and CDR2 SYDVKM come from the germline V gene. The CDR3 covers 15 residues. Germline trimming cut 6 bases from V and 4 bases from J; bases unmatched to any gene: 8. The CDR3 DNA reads TGTGCCAGCAGAACCCTTGGGACAGGTAATCAGCCCCAGCATTTT. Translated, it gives CASRTLGTGNQPQHF.

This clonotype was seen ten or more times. The DNA for the CDR3 is TGCAGTGCTAGTGGGACTAGCGAGTACACAGATACGCAGTATTTT. Translation gives CSASGTSEYTDTQYF. V usage is TRBV20-1 and J usage is TRBJ2-3; 10 nucleotides align to TRBD2. This CDR3 has 15 amino acids. Trimming took 3 bases from V and 2 from J; bases not matched to a gene: 5. Germline V gene sequence: CDR1 DFQATT, CDR2 SNEGSKA (reference sequence).

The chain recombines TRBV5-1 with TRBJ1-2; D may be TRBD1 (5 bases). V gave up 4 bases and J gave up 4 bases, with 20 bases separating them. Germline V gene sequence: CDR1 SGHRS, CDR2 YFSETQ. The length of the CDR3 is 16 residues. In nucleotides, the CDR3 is TGCGCCAGCAGCACCCTCGGGGGGGAGTCGGTCTATGGCTACACCTTC. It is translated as CASSTLGGESVYGYTF.

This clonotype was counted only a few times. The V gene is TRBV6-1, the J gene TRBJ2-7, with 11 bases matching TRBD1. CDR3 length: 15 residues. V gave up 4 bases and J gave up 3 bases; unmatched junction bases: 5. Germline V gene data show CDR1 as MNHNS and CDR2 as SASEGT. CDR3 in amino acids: CASSAPGQGVYEQYF. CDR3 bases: TGTGCCAGCAGTGCCCCGGGACAGGGGGTCTACGAGCAGTACTTC.

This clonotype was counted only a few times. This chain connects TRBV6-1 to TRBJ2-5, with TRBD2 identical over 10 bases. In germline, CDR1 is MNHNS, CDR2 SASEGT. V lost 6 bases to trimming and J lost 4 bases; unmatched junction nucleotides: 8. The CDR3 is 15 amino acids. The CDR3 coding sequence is TGTGCCAGCAGAATTTCTAGCGGGAGCATAGAGACCCAGTACTTC. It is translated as CASRISSGSIETQYF.

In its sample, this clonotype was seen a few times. CDR3 in amino acids: CASSRTGLAGWEQYF. The CDR3 nucleotides are TGTGCCAGCAGTCGAACGGGACTAGCGGGCTGGGAGCAGTACTTC. The chain uses TRBV6-1 and TRBJ2-7; 12 bases line up with TRBD2. With V trimmed by 5 bases and J by 7 bases, 9 bases remained unmatched. This CDR3 region has 15 residues. Per germline, CDR1 MNHNS and CDR2 SASEGT.

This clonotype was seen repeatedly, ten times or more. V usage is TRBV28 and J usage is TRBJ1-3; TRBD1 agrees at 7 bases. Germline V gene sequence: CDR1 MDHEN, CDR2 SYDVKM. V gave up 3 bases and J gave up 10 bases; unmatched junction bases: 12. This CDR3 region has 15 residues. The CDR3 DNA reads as TGTGCCAGCAGTTTGGAGGTGGGCAGGGGGAGAACCATATATTTT. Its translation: CASSLEVGRGRTIYF.

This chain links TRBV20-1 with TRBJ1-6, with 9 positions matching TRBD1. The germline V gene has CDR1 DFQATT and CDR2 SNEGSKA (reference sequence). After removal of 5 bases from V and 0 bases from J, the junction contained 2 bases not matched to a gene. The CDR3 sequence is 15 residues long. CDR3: CSAGTGSSYNSPLHF. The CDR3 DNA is TGCAGTGCTGGGACAGGGAGCTCCTATAATTCACCCCTCCACTTT.